This TCR beta chain was recorded in a study of graft-versus-host responses after intestinal transplantation. This table comes from immunoSEQ multiplex PCR, and its TCRdb copy is limited to in-frame clones, with some not included. The data contain 90,000 to 100,000 clones, about 84% of them singletons. Trimming shortened V by 2 bases and J by 3 bases, and 7 bases separated the two germline ends. The CDR3 covers 14 residues. Germline V CDR1 and CDR2: KGHSH, LQKENI. The receptor was derived from a human patient who received an intestinal transplant, so some T cells may come from the graft donor. The genes are TRBV18 and TRBJ1-4, with D tentatively TRBD1 (5 bases). The material sequenced was PBMCs, taken 255 days after intestinal transplant. As DNA, the CDR3 is TGTGCCAGCTCACCAAAAGGGGCTAATGAAAAACTGTTTTTT. Its translation is CASSPKGANEKLFF.